These T cell receptor beta chains were read from a single sample in a study of T-cell reconstitution after alpha-beta-depleted transplantation in children. TCRdb re-called the PCR reads through MiXCR, storing one row per CDR3 protein. This sample has approximately 400,000 distinct CDR3 sequences; about a tenth occur once, and the top ten carry 4.5% to 7%. The sequencing used PBMCs from the stem cell graft donor, collected from the stem cell graft. These receptors came from a human donor who donated a stem cell graft to a child with acute myeloid leukemia. The CDR3 runs from the conserved cysteine through the conserved F or W. Each record gives: J gene, clone size, D gene, V gene, CDR3 DNA, CDR3 protein. The D gene is left open where the match is weak. Rows give clone size only sometimes, using once, few, many, or a class for an expanded clone.

J gene: TRBJ2-3
clone size: -
D gene: -
V gene: TRBV7-3
CDR3 DNA: TGTGCCAGCAGCGCCCAGGGCACAGATACGCAGTATTTT
CDR3 protein: CASSAQGTDTQYF

J gene: TRBJ2-7
clone size: few
D gene: -
V gene: TRBV6-5
CDR3 DNA: TGTGCCAGCAGTTACGGGACAACCTACGAGCAGTACTTC
CDR3 protein: CASSYGTTYEQYF

J gene: TRBJ1-3
clone size: few
D gene: -
V gene: TRBV4-1
CDR3 DNA: TGCGCCAGCAGCCAAGGAAGGGGGTCCTCTGGAAACACCATATATTTT
CDR3 protein: CASSQGRGSSGNTIYF

J gene: TRBJ2-3
clone size: many
D gene: -
V gene: TRBV4-1
CDR3 DNA: TGCGCCAGCAGCCAAGATTGGGGAGATACGCAGTATTTT
CDR3 protein: CASSQDWGDTQYF

J gene: TRBJ2-1
clone size: -
D gene: -
V gene: TRBV10-3
CDR3 DNA: TGTGCCATCAGTGCATCCCAGACCAGAAGGGATGAGCAGTTCTTC
CDR3 protein: CAISASQTRRDEQFF

J gene: TRBJ2-2
clone size: few
D gene: -
V gene: TRBV12-3/TRBV12-4
CDR3 DNA: TGTGCCAGCAACTCTCCGGACAAAAACACCGGGGAGCTGTTTTTT
CDR3 protein: CASNSPDKNTGELFF

J gene: TRBJ1-1
clone size: many
D gene: -
V gene: TRBV20-1
CDR3 DNA: TGCAGTGCTAGACTGCCCGGGGTGGGTTGGTACATGAACACTGAAGCTTTCTTT
CDR3 protein: CSARLPGVGWYMNTEAFF

J gene: TRBJ2-1
clone size: few
D gene: -
V gene: TRBV6-4
CDR3 DNA: TGTGCCAGCAGTGACTCTCGCTCGGATGAGCAGTTCTTC
CDR3 protein: CASSDSRSDEQFF

J gene: TRBJ2-1
clone size: few
D gene: -
V gene: TRBV6-2/TRBV6-3
CDR3 DNA: TGTGCCAGCAATCTTGGAGAGTCGCTCTACAATGAGCAGTTCTTC
CDR3 protein: CASNLGESLYNEQFF

J gene: TRBJ1-1
clone size: -
D gene: -
V gene: TRBV5-5
CDR3 DNA: TGTGCCAGCAGCTTGGCAGGGTTCACTGAAGCTTTCTTT
CDR3 protein: CASSLAGFTEAFF

J gene: TRBJ1-1
clone size: few
D gene: -
V gene: TRBV2
CDR3 DNA: TGTGCCAGCAGTAACTCGGCAGCAATGAACACTGAAGCTTTCTTT
CDR3 protein: CASSNSAAMNTEAFF

J gene: TRBJ1-1
clone size: -
D gene: -
V gene: TRBV20-1
CDR3 DNA: TGCAGTGCAGTGCGACAGAGTGTCACTGAAGCTTTCTTT
CDR3 protein: CSAVRQSVTEAFF

J gene: TRBJ2-5
clone size: -
D gene: TRBD1
V gene: TRBV5-1
CDR3 DNA: TGCGCCAGCAGCATCGCAAACAGGGGGCGAGCAGAGACCCAGTACTTC
CDR3 protein: CASSIANRGRAETQYF

J gene: TRBJ1-5
clone size: few
D gene: -
V gene: TRBV12-3/TRBV12-4
CDR3 DNA: TGTGCCAGCAGTTTAGCGCGGGACGCTAGCAATCAGCCCCAGCATTTT
CDR3 protein: CASSLARDASNQPQHF

J gene: TRBJ2-5
clone size: -
D gene: TRBD2
V gene: TRBV20-1
CDR3 DNA: TGCAGTGCTAGCAAAACGGGAGGCTCGGAAGAGACCCAGTACTTC
CDR3 protein: CSASKTGGSEETQYF

J gene: TRBJ2-5
clone size: -
D gene: TRBD2
V gene: TRBV12-3/TRBV12-4
CDR3 DNA: TGTGCCAGCAGTCCCGGGACTAGGCCGCAAGAGACCCAGTACTTC
CDR3 protein: CASSPGTRPQETQYF

J gene: TRBJ2-5
clone size: few
D gene: TRBD1
V gene: TRBV20-1
CDR3 DNA: TGCAGTGCTAGTGTAGGGGGCCAGGGGCGGGAGACCCAGTACTTC
CDR3 protein: CSASVGGQGRETQYF

J gene: TRBJ2-2
clone size: few
D gene: -
V gene: TRBV20-1
CDR3 DNA: TGCAGTGCTATCGGGGCAGAGAACACCGGGGAGCTGTTTTTT
CDR3 protein: CSAIGAENTGELFF

J gene: TRBJ2-1
clone size: few
D gene: TRBD2
V gene: TRBV12-3/TRBV12-4
CDR3 DNA: TGTGCCAGCTCGCCTAGCGGGGTTAGCTCCTACAATGAGCAGTTCTTC
CDR3 protein: CASSPSGVSSYNEQFF

J gene: TRBJ1-1
clone size: few
D gene: TRBD1
V gene: TRBV19
CDR3 DNA: TGTGCCAGTAGGAGATCAGGGGGACGGGGCACTGAAGCTTTCTTT
CDR3 protein: CASRRSGGRGTEAFF

J gene: TRBJ2-1
clone size: -
D gene: -
V gene: TRBV20-1
CDR3 DNA: TGCAGTGCTAGAGCCCCGGGACTGATAAACAATGAGCAGTTCTTC
CDR3 protein: CSARAPGLINNEQFF

J gene: TRBJ1-5
clone size: many
D gene: TRBD1
V gene: TRBV10-3
CDR3 DNA: TGTGCCATCAGTGATCAGGGGGCTAAAAGCAATCAGCCCCAGCATTTT
CDR3 protein: CAISDQGAKSNQPQHF

J gene: TRBJ1-4
clone size: -
D gene: -
V gene: TRBV20-1
CDR3 DNA: TGCAGTGCCAGGGACAACTTAAATGAAAAACTGTTTTTT
CDR3 protein: CSARDNLNEKLFF

J gene: TRBJ2-2
clone size: few
D gene: TRBD2
V gene: TRBV6-1
CDR3 DNA: TGTGCCAGCCTAGCGGGAGGGTACACCGGGGAGCTGTTTTTT
CDR3 protein: CASLAGGYTGELFF

J gene: TRBJ2-1
clone size: -
D gene: TRBD2
V gene: TRBV5-6
CDR3 DNA: TGTGCCAGCAGCTCGGGAAGGGGGACTAGCGGGAGAATCTACAATGAGCAGTTCTTC
CDR3 protein: CASSSGRGTSGRIYNEQFF

J gene: TRBJ2-5
clone size: -
D gene: TRBD2
V gene: TRBV20-1
CDR3 DNA: TGCAGTGCTGAGAGCGGGAGGGTCGTAGAGACCCAGTACTTC
CDR3 protein: CSAESGRVVETQYF

J gene: TRBJ1-2
clone size: -
D gene: TRBD1
V gene: TRBV5-1
CDR3 DNA: TGCGCCAGCAGCTTGGCCGGGACAGGGAGGAGCTACACCTTC
CDR3 protein: CASSLAGTGRSYTF

J gene: TRBJ2-3
clone size: few
D gene: TRBD2
V gene: TRBV10-3
CDR3 DNA: TGTGCCATCAGCCCTGGGACTAGCGGGGTAACAGATACGCAGTATTTT
CDR3 protein: CAISPGTSGVTDTQYF

J gene: TRBJ2-1
clone size: -
D gene: -
V gene: TRBV20-1
CDR3 DNA: TGCAGTGCTAGCGCAGGGCGTACCTACAATGAGCAGTTCTTC
CDR3 protein: CSASAGRTYNEQFF

J gene: TRBJ2-1
clone size: few
D gene: TRBD2
V gene: TRBV6-1
CDR3 DNA: TGTGCCACCAGACCTTCTACGGGGGGGCGGGGCAATGAGCAGTTCTTC
CDR3 protein: CATRPSTGGRGNEQFF

J gene: TRBJ2-2
clone size: few
D gene: -
V gene: TRBV21-1
CDR3 DNA: TGTGCCAGCAGCAAAGAAAGGGACGAGGGTATGAACACCGGGGAGCTGTTTTTT
CDR3 protein: CASSKERDEGMNTGELFF

J gene: TRBJ2-2
clone size: many
D gene: -
V gene: TRBV29-1
CDR3 DNA: TGCAGCGATCGTCCAGCCGGAGGGACCGGGGAGCTGTTTTTT
CDR3 protein: CSDRPAGGTGELFF

J gene: TRBJ2-7
clone size: -
D gene: -
V gene: TRBV20-1
CDR3 DNA: TGCAGTGCTAGGGGTCCCGGGACCTCCTACGAGCAGTACTTC
CDR3 protein: CSARGPGTSYEQYF

J gene: TRBJ2-5
clone size: few
D gene: TRBD1
V gene: TRBV4-3
CDR3 DNA: TGCGCCAGCAGCCAAGGGCAGGGGGAAGAGACCCAGTACTTC
CDR3 protein: CASSQGQGEETQYF

J gene: TRBJ2-2
clone size: many
D gene: TRBD2
V gene: TRBV5-5
CDR3 DNA: TGTGCCAGCAGCTTGGCGCGGGGGGGCAGGAGGACCGGGGAGCTGTTTTTT
CDR3 protein: CASSLARGGRRTGELFF

J gene: TRBJ2-1
clone size: -
D gene: TRBD2
V gene: TRBV5-1
CDR3 DNA: TGCGCCAGCAGCTCAGGACTAGTCTACAATGAGCAGTTCTTC
CDR3 protein: CASSSGLVYNEQFF

J gene: TRBJ2-5
clone size: few
D gene: TRBD2
V gene: TRBV5-1
CDR3 DNA: TGCGCCAGCAGCTGGTGGACTAGCGGGGGCGAGACCCAGTACTTC
CDR3 protein: CASSWWTSGGETQYF

J gene: TRBJ2-1
clone size: few
D gene: TRBD2
V gene: TRBV7-9
CDR3 DNA: TGTGCCAGCAGCCCCGGGACTAGCTATACTGAGCAGTTCTTC
CDR3 protein: CASSPGTSYTEQFF

J gene: TRBJ2-3
clone size: few
D gene: -
V gene: TRBV12-3/TRBV12-4
CDR3 DNA: -
CDR3 protein: CASSSSGLALPDTQYF

J gene: TRBJ1-6
clone size: -
D gene: -
V gene: TRBV5-1
CDR3 DNA: TGCGCCAGCAGCCCCCGGGACATGGGGCAAGGAAATTCACCCCTCCACTTT
CDR3 protein: CASSPRDMGQGNSPLHF

J gene: TRBJ2-1
clone size: -
D gene: -
V gene: TRBV7-2
CDR3 DNA: TGTGCCAGCAGCCGATTACAAGGACCACGCTACAATGAGCAGTTCTTC
CDR3 protein: CASSRLQGPRYNEQFF

J gene: TRBJ1-5
clone size: many
D gene: -
V gene: TRBV12-3/TRBV12-4
CDR3 DNA: TGTGCCAGCAGTTCTCTACAGGGTAATCAGCCCCAGCATTTT
CDR3 protein: CASSSLQGNQPQHF

J gene: TRBJ2-2
clone size: few
D gene: -
V gene: TRBV20-1
CDR3 DNA: TGCAGTGCTCTACCGAATAAGGATGGGACCGGGGAGCTGTTTTTT
CDR3 protein: CSALPNKDGTGELFF

J gene: TRBJ2-1
clone size: few
D gene: TRBD1
V gene: TRBV5-1
CDR3 DNA: TGCGCCAGCAGCCCAGGACAGGGGGCAGGGTATGAGCAGTTCTTC
CDR3 protein: CASSPGQGAGYEQFF

J gene: TRBJ2-2
clone size: many
D gene: -
V gene: TRBV5-1
CDR3 DNA: TGCGCCAGCAGCTTGGGACAGACGCCCACCGGGGAGCTGTTTTTT
CDR3 protein: CASSLGQTPTGELFF

J gene: TRBJ2-1
clone size: few
D gene: -
V gene: TRBV7-2
CDR3 DNA: TGTGCCAGCAGCTTAACCAGGGTTAATGAGCAGTTCTTC
CDR3 protein: CASSLTRVNEQFF

J gene: TRBJ2-2
clone size: -
D gene: -
V gene: TRBV7-9
CDR3 DNA: TGTGCCGAGATCGGGAAGGCCGGGGAGCTGTTTTTT
CDR3 protein: CAEIGKAGELFF